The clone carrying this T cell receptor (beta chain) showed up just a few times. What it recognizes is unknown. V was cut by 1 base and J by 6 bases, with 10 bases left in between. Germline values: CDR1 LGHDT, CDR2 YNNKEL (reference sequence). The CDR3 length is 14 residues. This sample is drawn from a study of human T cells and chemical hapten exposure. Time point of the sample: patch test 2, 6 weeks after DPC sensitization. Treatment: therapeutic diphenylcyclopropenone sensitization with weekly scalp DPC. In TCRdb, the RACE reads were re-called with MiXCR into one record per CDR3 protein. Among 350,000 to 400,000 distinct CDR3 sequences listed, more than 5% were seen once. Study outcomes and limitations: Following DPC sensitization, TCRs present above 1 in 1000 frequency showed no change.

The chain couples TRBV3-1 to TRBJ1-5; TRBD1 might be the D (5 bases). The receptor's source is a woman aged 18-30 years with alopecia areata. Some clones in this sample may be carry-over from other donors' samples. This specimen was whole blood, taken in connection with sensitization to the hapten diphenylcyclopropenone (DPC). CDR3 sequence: CASSQVGGVQPQHF. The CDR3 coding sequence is TGTGCCAGCAGCCAAGTTGGGGGGGTTCAGCCCCAGCATTTT. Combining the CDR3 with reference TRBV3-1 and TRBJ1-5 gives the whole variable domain DTAVSQTPKYLVTQMGNDKSIKCEQNLGHDTMYWYKQDSKKFLKIMFSYNNKELIINETVPNRFSPKSPDKAHLNLHINSLELGDSAVYFCASSQVGGVQPQHFGDGTRLSIL.